This T cell receptor beta chain was documented in a study of radiation and T cells in renal cell carcinoma. The study's findings and limits: Pretreatment tumor biopsies were lacking, so baseline clonotypes are unknown. From baseline, blood top tumor clonotypes peaked at 2 weeks post-radiation.

Remarks on this clone: The antigen is undetermined.

The time point is: blood 4 weeks post-SBRT, at nephrectomy. Regarding treatment: 15 Gy SBRT to primary tumor, nephrectomy 4 weeks later. Nephrectomy followed 15 Gy stereotactic body radiation by 4 weeks. The protocol was immunoSEQ multiplex PCR, while the TCRdb copy is restricted to in-frame clones and leaves out a portion. The sample yields roughly 64,000 clones, approximately 80% seen once. The junction had 16 bases not matched to a gene; V was cut back by 9 bases and J by 5 bases. Looked up from germline, CDR1 is SGHRS and CDR2 is YFSETQ. The CDR3 contains 16 residues. The receptor comes from a man aged 55-75 years with renal cell carcinoma. The chain employs TRBV5-1 and TRBJ2-2; 7 positions match TRBD2. The sequencing here drew on blood, taken from a patient whose treatment included radiotherapy and nephrectomy. CDR3 in DNA: TGCGCCACCTCTAACCTCCCCGGACTAGTAACCGGGGAGCTGTTTTTT. This gives the protein CATSNLPGLVTGELFF. The whole variable domain, remainder taken from reference TRBV5-1 and TRBJ2-2, is KAGVTQTPRYLIKTRGQQVTLSCSPISGHRSVSWYQQTPGQGLQFLFEYFSETQRNKGNFPGRFSGRQFSNSRSEMNVSTLELGDSALYLCATSNLPGLVTGELFFGEGSRLTVL.